The clone carrying this T cell receptor (beta chain) was recorded many times. This sample is drawn from a study of blood T cell repertoires in COVID-19. Germline assignment: CDR1 MNHEY and CDR2 SVGAGI. The CDR3 sequence is 14 residues long. V was cut by 6 bases and J by 1 base, with 12 bases left in between. Produced via immunoSEQ multiplex PCR; TCRdb's table is partial and in-frame only. The table has under 200,000 clones, around four fifths seen once. Sequencing used peripheral blood. The rearrangement joins TRBV6-5 to TRBJ1-1; the D gene is possibly TRBD1 (5 bases). The clonotype originates from an elderly woman with acute or convalescent COVID-19. CDR3 sequence: CASSLQDTNTEAFF. CDR3 sequence (DNA): TGTGCCAGCAGCCTCCAGGACACGAACACTGAAGCTTTCTTT.